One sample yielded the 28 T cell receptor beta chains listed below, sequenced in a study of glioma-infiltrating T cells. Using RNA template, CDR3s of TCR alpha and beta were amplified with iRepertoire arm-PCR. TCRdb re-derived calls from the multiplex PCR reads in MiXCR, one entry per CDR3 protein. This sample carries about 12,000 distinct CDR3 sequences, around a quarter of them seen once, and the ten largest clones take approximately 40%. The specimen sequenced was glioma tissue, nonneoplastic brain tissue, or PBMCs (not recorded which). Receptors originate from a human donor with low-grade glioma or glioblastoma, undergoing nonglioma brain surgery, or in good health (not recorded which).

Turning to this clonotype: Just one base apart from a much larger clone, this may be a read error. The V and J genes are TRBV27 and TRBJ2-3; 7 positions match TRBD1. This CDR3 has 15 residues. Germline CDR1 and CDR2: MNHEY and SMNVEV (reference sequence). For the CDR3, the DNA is TGTGCCAACAGTCCGGGACAGACTGACACAGATACGCAGTATTTT. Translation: CANSPGQTDTDTQYF.

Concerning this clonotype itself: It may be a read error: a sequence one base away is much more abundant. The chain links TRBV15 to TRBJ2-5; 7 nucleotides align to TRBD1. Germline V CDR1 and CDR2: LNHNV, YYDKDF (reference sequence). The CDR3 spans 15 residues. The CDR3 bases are TGTGCCACCAGCAGGATGGGACAGCCTCAAGAGACCAAGTACTTC. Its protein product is CATSRMGQPQETKYF.

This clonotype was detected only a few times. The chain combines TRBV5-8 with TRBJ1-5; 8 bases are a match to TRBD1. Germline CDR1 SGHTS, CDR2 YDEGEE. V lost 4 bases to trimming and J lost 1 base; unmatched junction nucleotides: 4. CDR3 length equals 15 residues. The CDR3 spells CASSRTGQSNQPQHF. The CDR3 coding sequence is TGTGCCAGCAGCAGGACAGGGCAGAGCAATCAGCCCCAGCATTTT. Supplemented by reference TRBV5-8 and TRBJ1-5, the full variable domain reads EAGVTQSPTHLIKTRGQQATLRCSPISGHTSVYWYQQALGLGLQFLLWYDEGEERNRGNFPPRFSGRQFPNYSSELNVNALELEDSALYLCASSRTGQSNQPQHFGDGTRLSIL.

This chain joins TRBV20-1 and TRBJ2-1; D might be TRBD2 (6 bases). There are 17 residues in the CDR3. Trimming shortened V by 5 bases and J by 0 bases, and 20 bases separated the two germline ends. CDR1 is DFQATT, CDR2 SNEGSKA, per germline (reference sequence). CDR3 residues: CSAFMVGGPSSYNEQFF. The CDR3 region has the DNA TGCAGTGCTTTTATGGTGGGAGGTCCTAGCTCCTACAATGAGCAGTTCTTC.

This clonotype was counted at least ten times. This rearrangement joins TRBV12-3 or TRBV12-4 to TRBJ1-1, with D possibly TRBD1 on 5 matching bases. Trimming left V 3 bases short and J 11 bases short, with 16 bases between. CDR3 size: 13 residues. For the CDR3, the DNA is TGTGCCAGCAGTTTTCCCGGGACCTGGGGGGCTTTCTTT. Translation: CASSFPGTWGAFF.

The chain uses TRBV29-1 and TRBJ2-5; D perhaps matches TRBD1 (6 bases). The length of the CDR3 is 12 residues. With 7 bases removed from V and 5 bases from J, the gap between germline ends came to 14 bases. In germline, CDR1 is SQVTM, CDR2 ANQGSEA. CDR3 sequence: CSGRGGGETQYF. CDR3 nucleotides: TGCAGCGGACGAGGGGGTGGGGAGACCCAGTACTTC.

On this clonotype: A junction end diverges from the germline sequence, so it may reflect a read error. The CDR3 spells CSVEGRYNEKFF. For the CDR3, the DNA is TGCAGCGTTGAAGGTCGTTACAATGAGAAGTTCTTC. This chain joins TRBV29-1 and TRBJ2-1, with no clear D. The CDR3 covers 12 residues. Germline V gene lookup returns CDR1 SQVTM and CDR2 ANQGSEA.

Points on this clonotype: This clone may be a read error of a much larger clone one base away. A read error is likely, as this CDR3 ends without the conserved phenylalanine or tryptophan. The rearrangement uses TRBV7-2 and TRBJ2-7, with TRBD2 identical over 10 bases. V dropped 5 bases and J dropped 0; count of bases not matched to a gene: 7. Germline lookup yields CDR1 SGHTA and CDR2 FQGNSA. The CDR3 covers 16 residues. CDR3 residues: CASSLHASGSSYEQYS. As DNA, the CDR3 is TGTGCCAGCAGCCTCCATGCTAGCGGGAGCTCCTACGAGCAGTACTCC.

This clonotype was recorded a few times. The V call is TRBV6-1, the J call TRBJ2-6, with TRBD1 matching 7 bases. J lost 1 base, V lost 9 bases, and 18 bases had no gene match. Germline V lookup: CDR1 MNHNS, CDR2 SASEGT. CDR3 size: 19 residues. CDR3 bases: TGTGCCAGTGGGACCGGGACAGCATCCTTAAATTCTGGGGCCAACGTCCTGACTTTC. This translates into CASGTGTASLNSGANVLTF.

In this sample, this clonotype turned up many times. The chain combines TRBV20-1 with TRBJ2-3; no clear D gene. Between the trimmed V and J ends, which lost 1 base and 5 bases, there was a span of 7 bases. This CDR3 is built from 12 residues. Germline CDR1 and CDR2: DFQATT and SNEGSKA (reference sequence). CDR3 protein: CSARGVGDTQYF. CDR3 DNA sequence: TGCAGTGCTAGAGGGGTGGGAGATACGCAGTATTTT.

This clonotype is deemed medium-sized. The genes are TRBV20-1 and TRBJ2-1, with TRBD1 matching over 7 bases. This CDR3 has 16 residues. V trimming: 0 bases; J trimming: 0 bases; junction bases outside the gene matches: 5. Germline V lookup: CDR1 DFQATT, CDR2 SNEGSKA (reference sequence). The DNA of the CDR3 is TGCAGTGCTAGAGATCTCAGGGGGAGCTCCTACAATGAGCAGTTCTTC. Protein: CSARDLRGSSYNEQFF.

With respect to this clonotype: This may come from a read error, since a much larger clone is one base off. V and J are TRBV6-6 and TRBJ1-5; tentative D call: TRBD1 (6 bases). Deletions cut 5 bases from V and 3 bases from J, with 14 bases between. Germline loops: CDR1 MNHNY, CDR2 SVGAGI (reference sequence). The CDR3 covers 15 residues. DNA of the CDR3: TGTGCCAGCAGTGTACGACAGGATATCAATCAGCCCCAGCATTTT. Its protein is CASSVRQDINQPQHF.

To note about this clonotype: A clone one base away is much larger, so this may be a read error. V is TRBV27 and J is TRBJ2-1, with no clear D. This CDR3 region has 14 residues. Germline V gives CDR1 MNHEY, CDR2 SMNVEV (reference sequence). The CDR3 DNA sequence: TGTGCCAGCAGTTTAACCCAGTCCTACAATGGGCAGTTCTTC. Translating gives CASSLTQSYNGQFF.

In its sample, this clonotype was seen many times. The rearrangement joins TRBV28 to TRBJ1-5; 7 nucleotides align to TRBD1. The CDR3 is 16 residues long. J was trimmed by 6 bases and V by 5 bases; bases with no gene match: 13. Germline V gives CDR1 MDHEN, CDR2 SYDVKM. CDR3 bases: TGTGCCAGCAGTCCTGAGGGGGCACAGGGTTTTCAGCCCCAGCATTTT. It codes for CASSPEGAQGFQPQHF.

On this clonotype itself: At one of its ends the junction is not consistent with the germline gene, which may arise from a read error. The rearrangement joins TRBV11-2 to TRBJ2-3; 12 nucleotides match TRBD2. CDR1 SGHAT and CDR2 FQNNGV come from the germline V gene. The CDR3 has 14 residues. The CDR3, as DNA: TGTGCCAGCAGCTTAGATCAGGGGGGGACTAGCGGGCATTTT. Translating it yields CASSLDQGGTSGHF. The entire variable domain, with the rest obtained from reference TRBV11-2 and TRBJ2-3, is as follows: EAGVAQSPRYKIIEKRQSVAFWCNPISGHATLYWYQQILGQGPKLLIQFQNNGVVDDSQLPKDRFSAERLKGVDSTLKIQPAKLEDSAVYLCASSLDQGGTSGHFGPGTRLTVL.

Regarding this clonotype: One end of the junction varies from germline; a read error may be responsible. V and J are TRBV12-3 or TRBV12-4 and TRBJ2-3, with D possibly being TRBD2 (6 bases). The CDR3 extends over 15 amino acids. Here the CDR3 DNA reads TGTGCCGGCAGCCTACTTAGCGGCCGCACAGATACGCAGTATTTT. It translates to CAGSLLSGRTDTQYF.

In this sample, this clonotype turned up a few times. Here the CDR3 DNA reads TGTGCCAGCAGTTTAATTAGCGAGAGCTCCTACAATGAGCAGTTCTTC. This encodes CASSLISESSYNEQFF. The chain employs TRBV12-3 or TRBV12-4 and TRBJ2-1, with a possible D match to TRBD2 (5 bases). The CDR3 is 16 amino acids. Trimming took off 2 bases at V and 0 bases at J, with 11 bases between the two ends.

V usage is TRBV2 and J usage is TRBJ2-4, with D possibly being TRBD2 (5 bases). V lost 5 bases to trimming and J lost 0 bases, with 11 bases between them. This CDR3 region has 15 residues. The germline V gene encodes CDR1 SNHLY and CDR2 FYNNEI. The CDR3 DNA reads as TGTGCCAGCAGTCCGGGAATTAAAGCCAAAAACATTCAGTACTTC. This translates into CASSPGIKAKNIQYF.

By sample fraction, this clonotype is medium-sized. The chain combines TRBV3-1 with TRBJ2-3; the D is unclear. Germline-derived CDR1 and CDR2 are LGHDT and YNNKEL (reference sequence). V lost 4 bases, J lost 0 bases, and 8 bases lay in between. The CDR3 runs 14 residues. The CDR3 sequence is CASSLPESTDTQYF. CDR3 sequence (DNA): TGTGCCAGCAGCCTACCGGAGAGCACAGATACGCAGTATTTT.

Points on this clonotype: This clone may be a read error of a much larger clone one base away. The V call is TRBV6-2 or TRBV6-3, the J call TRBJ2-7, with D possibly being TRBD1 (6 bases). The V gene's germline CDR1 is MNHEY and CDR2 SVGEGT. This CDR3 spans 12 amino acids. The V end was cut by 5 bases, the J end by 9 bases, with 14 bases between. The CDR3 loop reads CASSTDRSGQYF. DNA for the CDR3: TGTGCCAGCAGTACCGACAGGAGCGGGCAGTACTTC.

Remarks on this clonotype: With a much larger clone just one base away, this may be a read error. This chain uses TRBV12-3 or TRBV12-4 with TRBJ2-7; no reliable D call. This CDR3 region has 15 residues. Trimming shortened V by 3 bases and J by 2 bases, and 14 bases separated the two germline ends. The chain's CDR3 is CASSFAAGPTYEQYF. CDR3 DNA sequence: TGTGCCAGCAGTTTCGCGGCCGGACCCACCTACGAGCAGTACTTC.

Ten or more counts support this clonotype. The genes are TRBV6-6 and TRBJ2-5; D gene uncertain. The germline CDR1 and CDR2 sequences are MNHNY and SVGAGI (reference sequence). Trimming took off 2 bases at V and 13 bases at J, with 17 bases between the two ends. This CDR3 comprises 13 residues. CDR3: CASSYLPHGVGYF. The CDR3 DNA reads TGTGCCAGCAGTTACCTACCCCATGGGGTTGGGTACTTC.

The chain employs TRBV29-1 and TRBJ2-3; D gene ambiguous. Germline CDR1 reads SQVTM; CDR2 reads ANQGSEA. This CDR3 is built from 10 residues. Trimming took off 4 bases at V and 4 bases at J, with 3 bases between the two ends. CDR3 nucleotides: TGCAGCGTTGCTTCAGATACGCAGTATTTT. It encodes CSVASDTQYF.

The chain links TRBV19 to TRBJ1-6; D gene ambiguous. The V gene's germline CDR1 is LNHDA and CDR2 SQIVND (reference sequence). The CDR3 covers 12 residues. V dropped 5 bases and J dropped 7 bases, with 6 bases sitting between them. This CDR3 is CASSAINSPLHF. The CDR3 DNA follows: TGTGCCAGTAGTGCCATAAATTCACCCCTCCACTTT.

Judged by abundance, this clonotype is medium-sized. Here the CDR3 DNA reads TGTGCCAGCAGTTACTACGTCAGCCTCTCTGGAAACACCATATATTTT. Translated: CASSYYVSLSGNTIYF. The rearrangement joins TRBV6-2 or TRBV6-3 to TRBJ1-3; no definite D call. Germline-derived CDR1 and CDR2 are MNHEY and SVGEGT. The CDR3 spans 16 residues. Trimming took off 1 base at V and 0 bases at J, with 10 bases between the two ends.

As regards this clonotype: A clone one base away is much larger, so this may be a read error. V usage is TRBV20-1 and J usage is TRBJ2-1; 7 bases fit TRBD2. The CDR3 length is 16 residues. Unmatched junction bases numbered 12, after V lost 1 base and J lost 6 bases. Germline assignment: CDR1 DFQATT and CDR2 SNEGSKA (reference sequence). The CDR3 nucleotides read TGCAGTGCTAGAGTGGGGGAGCGGGATGGCCTCAATGAGCAGTTCTTC. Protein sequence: CSARVGERDGLNEQFF.

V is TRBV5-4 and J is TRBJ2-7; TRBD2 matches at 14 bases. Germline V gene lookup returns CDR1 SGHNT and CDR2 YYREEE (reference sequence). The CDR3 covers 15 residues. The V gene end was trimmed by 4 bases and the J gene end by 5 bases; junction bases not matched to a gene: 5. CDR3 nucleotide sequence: TGTGCCAGCAGCCCGTGGACTAGCGGGGGGAACGAGCAGTACTTC. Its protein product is CASSPWTSGGNEQYF.

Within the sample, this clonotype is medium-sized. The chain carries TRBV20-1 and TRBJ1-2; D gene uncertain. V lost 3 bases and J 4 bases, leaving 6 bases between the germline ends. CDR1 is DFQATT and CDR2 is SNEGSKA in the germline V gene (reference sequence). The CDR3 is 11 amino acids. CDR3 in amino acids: CSASEAYGYTF. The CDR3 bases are TGCAGTGCTAGTGAGGCCTATGGCTACACCTTC.